This T cell receptor beta chain was identified in a study of vaccination and CD4 T cells after COVID-19. In germline, CDR1 is MGHDK, CDR2 SYGVNS. V lost 10 bases and J 5 bases, leaving 17 bases between the germline ends. The CDR3 runs to 14 residues. Cultured CD4+ T cell DNA underwent sequencing with the Oncomine TCR Beta short-read assay. One entry per CDR3 protein, called by TCRdb with MiXCR from the PCR reads. The data show roughly 13,000 distinct CDR3 sequences, around 48% seen once. Worth noting for this clonotype: Its antigen is unidentified.

Regarding treatment: roughly 11-day PBMC culture with coronavirus spike peptide pools or control peptides (ViraFEST assay). Sequenced: CD4+ T cells from blood, cultured in vitro. The chain joins TRBV25-1 to TRBJ2-2; TRBD1 is a possible D gene (6 bases). The sequence derives from a human donor who had recovered from COVID-19. The CDR3, as DNA: TGTGCCACGGGCAGGGGATCGGGAACCGGGGAGCTGTTTTTT. Its protein product is CATGRGSGTGELFF.